This section outlines one T cell receptor beta chain sequence together with its context. What it binds is not known. Amplified regions were TCR beta CDR3 sequences from RNA transcripts. A first-round RT-PCR of the TCR CDR3 used the HTBI primer set. Using its own MiXCR run on the multiplex PCR reads, TCRdb lists one record per CDR3 protein. The sample consists of under 700,000 distinct CDR3 sequences, about half of them appearing once. V shed 8 bases and J shed 5 bases, with 6 bases lying between them. This CDR3 is built from 9 residues. Germline V gene sequence: CDR1 SQVTM, CDR2 ANQGSEA. The data originate from a study of T cells in Graves' hyperthyroidism and ophthalmopathy. Study-wide results and limits: With a median lead of roughly 6.8 months before onset, the model predicted ophthalmopathy.

J is TRBJ1-2 and V is TRBV29-1; D remains unclear. Sequenced: peripheral blood or thyroid tissue (not recorded which). This clonotype originated in a woman aged 18 to 35 with Graves' hyperthyroidism. The CDR3 nucleotides read TGCAGCTCGCTTTATGGCTACACCTTC. Protein product: CSSLYGYTF.